The rows below give T cell receptor beta chains drawn from one sample of a study of T-cell memory formation after mild COVID-19. In TCRdb, the 5' RACE reads were re-called with MiXCR into one record per CDR3 protein. The sample consists of 55,000 to 75,000 distinct CDR3 sequences, about a quarter of them appearing once. Input material: PBMCs or a T cell subset sorted from them (not recorded which). The receptors here all came from a man between 18 and 29 years old who had mild COVID-19 (a few samples of this study predate the infection). Cell type and time point are not known. The CDR3 runs from the conserved cysteine through the conserved F or W. D genes are given only for firm matches. A row's size may be missing; if present it is once, few, many or a size class.

CDR3: CSACFPGQGSNEKLFF
DNA: TGCAGCGCCTGTTTCCCGGGACAGGGATCTAATGAAAAACTGTTTTTT
V: TRBV29-1
J: TRBJ1-4
D: TRBD1
size: -

CDR3: CASSPRLKETQYF
DNA: TGTGCCAGCAGTCCACGACTTAAAGAGACCCAGTACTTC
V: TRBV7-6
J: TRBJ2-5
D: -
size: -

CDR3: CSARLMGRHSTDTQYF
DNA: TGCAGCGCTAGGCTAATGGGGAGGCATAGCACAGATACGCAGTATTTT
V: TRBV29-1
J: TRBJ2-3
D: -
size: -

CDR3: CASSLPTGVAKNIQYF
DNA: TGTGCCAGCAGCTTACCGACAGGGGTAGCCAAAAACATTCAGTACTTC
V: TRBV12-3/TRBV12-4
J: TRBJ2-4
D: TRBD1
size: -

CDR3: CASSLPQNLEETQYF
DNA: TGTGCCAGCAGCTTACCGCAGAACTTGGAAGAGACCCAGTACTTC
V: TRBV11-2
J: TRBJ2-5
D: -
size: -

CDR3: CASSGRPYEQYF
DNA: TGTGCCAGCTCGGGACGGCCCTACGAGCAGTACTTC
V: TRBV18
J: TRBJ2-7
D: -
size: few

CDR3: CASSPRGNTEAFF
DNA: TGTGCCAGCAGCCCGCGGGGCAACACTGAAGCTTTCTTT
V: TRBV6-5
J: TRBJ1-1
D: -
size: -

CDR3: CASTSDHSYEQYF
DNA: TGTGCCAGCACCTCCGATCACTCCTACGAGCAGTACTTC
V: TRBV11-1
J: TRBJ2-7
D: -
size: -

CDR3: CASSRLGTLGNTEAFF
DNA: TGTGCCAGCAGCCGACTTGGGACTTTAGGGAACACTGAAGCTTTCTTT
V: TRBV7-9
J: TRBJ1-1
D: -
size: -

CDR3: CSAFRDRVGDTQYF
DNA: TGCAGTGCGTTCCGGGACAGGGTAGGAGATACGCAGTATTTT
V: TRBV20-1
J: TRBJ2-3
D: TRBD1
size: -

CDR3: CASGLGTLPMGETQYF
DNA: TGTGCTAGTGGTTTGGGAACCTTACCCATGGGAGAGACCCAGTACTTC
V: TRBV12-5
J: TRBJ2-5
D: -
size: -

CDR3: CASSYGAYTDAFF
DNA: TGTGCCAGCAGTTACGGGGCCTACACCGACGCTTTCTTT
V: TRBV6-2/TRBV6-3
J: TRBJ1-1
D: -
size: -

CDR3: CASSQEEWHEQYF
DNA: TGTGCCAGCAGCCAAGAGGAATGGCATGAGCAGTACTTC
V: TRBV7-9
J: TRBJ2-7
D: -
size: -